Below are 2 T cell receptor beta chains sequenced from a single sample in a study of blood T cell repertoires in COVID-19 (dated by TCRdb to about 2020). Library preparation was by the immunoSEQ multiplex PCR assay. The clones in this table, taken by TCRdb from immuneACCESS, are in-frame only. Not every clone is retained; where verified, under half of the shortfall comes from an unresolved V gene, and the cause of the rest is unknown. The sample table contains about 220,000 clones; only one count was recorded for about 81% of them. Of the sample, roughly 5.5% falls within the top ten clones. What was sequenced was peripheral blood. The receptor set was obtained from a woman in her 70s with COVID-19, enrolled during active disease.

Only a few counts were recorded for this clone. The gene calls are TRBV27 and TRBJ1-2; D remains ambiguous. The CDR3 runs 15 residues. Trimming pared 2 bases from V and 2 bases from J, leaving 12 bases between. Germline V gene lookup returns CDR1 MNHEY and CDR2 SMNVEV (reference sequence). The CDR3 region has the DNA TGTGCCAGCAGTTTAAACCCTACTTCGAACTATGGCTACACCTTC. Protein: CASSLNPTSNYGYTF.

V is TRBV28 and J is TRBJ2-7, with D tentatively TRBD1 (6 bases). V was trimmed by 2 bases and J by 4 bases, leaving 12 bases between them. Germline loops: CDR1 MDHEN, CDR2 SYDVKM. The CDR3 consists of 14 residues. As DNA, the CDR3 is TGTGCCAGCAGTTTAAGCACAGGGTCTTACGAGCAGTACTTC. As protein: CASSLSTGSYEQYF. Full variable domain (outside the CDR3, taken from reference TRBV28 and TRBJ2-7): DVKVTQSSRYLVKRTGEKVFLECVQDMDHENMFWYRQDPGLGLRLIYFSYDVKMKEKGDIPEGYSVSREKKERFSLILESASTNQTSMYLCASSLSTGSYEQYFGPGTRLTVT.